These 10 T cell receptor beta chains originate from one sample sequenced in a study of blood T cells in healthy people across ages. Primers used in a second PCR of roughly 6 to 12 cycles were a sample-barcoded 5' primer and a J-beta primer mix. TCRdb analysed the 5' RACE reads with MiXCR anew, one entry per CDR3 protein. Of fewer than 2,000,000 distinct CDR3 sequences listed, around 42% are singletons. Sequenced: blood. These receptors all come from a human donor in good health.

Concerning this clonotype: One end of the junction fails to match germline, which may point to a read error. The chain is built from TRBV29-1 and TRBJ2-1; 8 nucleotides agree with TRBD2. This CDR3 contains 13 residues. Per germline, CDR1 SQVTM and CDR2 ANQGSEA. The CDR3 sequence is CGVEVIGGANLFF. The CDR3 DNA follows: TGCGGCGTTGAAGTTATCGGGGGGGCGAATCTGTTCTTC.

The chain is built from TRBV14 and TRBJ2-5; D gene uncertain. Germline-derived CDR1 and CDR2 are SGHDN and FVKESK. The V end was cut by 6 bases, the J end by 3 bases, with 11 bases between. The CDR3 runs 13 residues. CDR3 sequence reads: CASSYRLEETQYF. The CDR3, as DNA: TGTGCCAGCAGTTATCGGCTCGAAGAGACCCAGTACTTC.

Remarks on this clonotype: An end of the junction does not agree with germline; a read error may underlie this. The chain links TRBV14 to TRBJ1-6; D call uncertain. CDR1 and CDR2 (germline): SGHDN, FVKESK. There are 13 residues in the CDR3. CDR3 in amino acids: CAGSQDIGSPLHF. CDR3 nucleotide sequence: TGTGCCGGCAGCCAAGACATTGGATCACCCCTCCACTTT.

The chain joins TRBV12-3 or TRBV12-4 to TRBJ2-2; weak D call: TRBD2 (6 bases). V lost 3 bases to trimming and J lost 5 bases, with 16 bases between them. CDR3 size: 16 residues. Here the CDR3 reads CASSFHSAGGTGELFF. Written as DNA, the CDR3 is TGTGCCAGCAGTTTTCATTCGGCAGGAGGGACCGGGGAGCTGTTTTTT.

The chain couples TRBV27 to TRBJ1-2; D is possibly TRBD1 (5 bases). V was trimmed by 3 bases and J by 0 bases, leaving 11 bases between them. The V gene's germline CDR1 is MNHEY and CDR2 SMNVEV (reference sequence). The CDR3 contains 15 residues. The CDR3 DNA is TGTGCCAGCAGTTTTACCGGGGCCTCTAACTATGGCTACACCTTC. Encoded protein: CASSFTGASNYGYTF.

The chain combines TRBV5-1 with TRBJ2-1; D is undetermined. The germline V gene has CDR1 SGHRS and CDR2 YFSETQ. Trimming removed 1 base at V and 5 bases at J, with 13 bases between. There are 15 residues in the CDR3. CDR3 coding DNA: TGCGCCAGCAGCTTGTTGCAACGGATAAACAATGAGCAGTTCTTC. Its translation: CASSLLQRINNEQFF.

This clonotype was seen only a few times. One end of the junction varies from germline; a read error may be responsible. This chain connects TRBV20-1 to TRBJ2-3; unclear D gene. Germline-derived CDR1 and CDR2 are DFQATT and SNEGSKA (reference sequence). This CDR3 comprises 12 residues. The CDR3 here is CSVRSPTDTQYF. DNA for the CDR3: TGCAGTGTTAGATCCCCCACAGATACGCAGTATTTT.

This clonotype occurred a few times. The rearrangement joins TRBV9 to TRBJ2-6; possibly TRBD1 for D (6 bases). Germline V CDR1 and CDR2: SGDLS, YYNGEE. There are 16 residues in the CDR3. V lost 2 bases and J lost 0, with 9 bases in between. The CDR3 sequence: CASSVRQASGANVLTF. The DNA of the CDR3 is TGTGCCAGCAGCGTCAGACAGGCCTCTGGGGCCAACGTCCTGACTTTC.

The chain employs TRBV28 and TRBJ2-3; weak D call: TRBD1 (5 bases). Trimming removed 6 bases from V and 1 base from J, with 14 bases in between. The germline V gene has CDR1 MDHEN and CDR2 SYDVKM. The CDR3 length is 15 residues. Here the CDR3 DNA reads TGTGCCAGCAGCGCAGGGTCGTTAGGCACAGATACGCAGTATTTT. Translated: CASSAGSLGTDTQYF.

This chain uses TRBV5-1 with TRBJ1-1; 9 bases agree with TRBD1. Germline V gene data show CDR1 as SGHRS and CDR2 as YFSETQ. The CDR3 runs to 16 residues. V was pared by 4 bases and J by 6 bases, with 13 bases of the junction left unmatched. The CDR3 DNA sequence: TGCGCCAGCAGCCTGATCCCGGGACAGGGAAGGTCTGAAGCTTTCTTT. Amino acids: CASSLIPGQGRSEAFF.